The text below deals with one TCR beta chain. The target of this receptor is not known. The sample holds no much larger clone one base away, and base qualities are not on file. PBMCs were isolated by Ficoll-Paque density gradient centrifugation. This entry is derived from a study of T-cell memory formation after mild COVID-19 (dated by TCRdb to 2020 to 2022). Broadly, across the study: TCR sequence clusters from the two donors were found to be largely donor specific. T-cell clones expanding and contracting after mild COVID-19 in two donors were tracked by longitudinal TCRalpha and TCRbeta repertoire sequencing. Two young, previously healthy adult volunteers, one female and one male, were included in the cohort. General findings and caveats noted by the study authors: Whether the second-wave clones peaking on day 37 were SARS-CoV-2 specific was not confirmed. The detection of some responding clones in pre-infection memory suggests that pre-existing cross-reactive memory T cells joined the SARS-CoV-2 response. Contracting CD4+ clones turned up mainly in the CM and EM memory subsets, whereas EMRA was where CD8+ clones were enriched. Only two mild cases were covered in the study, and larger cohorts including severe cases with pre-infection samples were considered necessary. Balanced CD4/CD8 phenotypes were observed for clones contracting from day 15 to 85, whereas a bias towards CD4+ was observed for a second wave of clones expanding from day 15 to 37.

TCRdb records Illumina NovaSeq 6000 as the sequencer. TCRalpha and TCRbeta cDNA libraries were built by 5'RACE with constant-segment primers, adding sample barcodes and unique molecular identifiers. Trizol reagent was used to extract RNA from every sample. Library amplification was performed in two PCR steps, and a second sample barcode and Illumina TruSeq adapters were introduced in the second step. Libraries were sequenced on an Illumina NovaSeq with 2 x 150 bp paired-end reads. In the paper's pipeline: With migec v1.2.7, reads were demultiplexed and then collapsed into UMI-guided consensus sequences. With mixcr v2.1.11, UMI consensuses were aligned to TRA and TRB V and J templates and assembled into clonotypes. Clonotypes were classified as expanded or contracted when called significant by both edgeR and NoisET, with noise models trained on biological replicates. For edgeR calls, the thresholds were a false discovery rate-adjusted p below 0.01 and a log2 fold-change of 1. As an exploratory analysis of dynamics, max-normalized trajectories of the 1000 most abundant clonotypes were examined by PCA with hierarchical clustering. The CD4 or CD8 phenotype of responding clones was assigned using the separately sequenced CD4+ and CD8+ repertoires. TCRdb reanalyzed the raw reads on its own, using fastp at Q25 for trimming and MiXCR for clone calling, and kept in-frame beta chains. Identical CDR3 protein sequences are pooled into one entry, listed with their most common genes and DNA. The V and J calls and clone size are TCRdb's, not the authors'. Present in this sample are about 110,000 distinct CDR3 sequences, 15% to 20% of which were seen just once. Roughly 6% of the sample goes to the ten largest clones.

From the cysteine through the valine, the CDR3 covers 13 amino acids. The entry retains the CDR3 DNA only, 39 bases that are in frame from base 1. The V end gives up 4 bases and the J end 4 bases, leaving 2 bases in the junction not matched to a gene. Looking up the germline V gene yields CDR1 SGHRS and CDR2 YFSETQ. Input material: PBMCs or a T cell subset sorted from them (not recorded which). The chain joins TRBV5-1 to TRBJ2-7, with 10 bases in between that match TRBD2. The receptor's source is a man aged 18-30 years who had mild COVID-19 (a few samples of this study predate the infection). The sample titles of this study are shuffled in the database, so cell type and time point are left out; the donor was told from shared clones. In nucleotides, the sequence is TGCGCCAGCAGCCCTAGCGGGGGATACGAGCAGTACGTC. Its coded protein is CASSPSGGYEQYV.